This is a list of T cell receptor beta chains from one sample in a study of cytomegalovirus exposure and HLA in healthy donors. Profiled with immunoSEQ multiplex PCR; TCRdb holds only in-frame clones, not every one. The sample includes 150,000 or so clones, approximately 80% seen only once; the top ten take approximately 6%. The sequencing sample was made of PBMCs. The receptors shown here come from a man aged 25-45 years in good health and CMV-seropositive. CDR3s include the opening cysteine and the closing phenylalanine or tryptophan. A D gene is named only where the DNA matches it firmly. A row's size may be missing; if present it is once, few, many or a size class.

j_call d_call clone_size v_call cdr3_nt cdr3_aa
TRBJ1-5 - few TRBV2 TGTGCCAGCAGTTTCGGGGTAGTTAGCAATCAGCCCCAGCATTTT CASSFGVVSNQPQHF
TRBJ2-1 - - TRBV9 TGTGCCAGCAGCGTCCAGACAGCTAGCTCCTACAATGAGCAGTTCTTC CASSVQTASSYNEQFF
TRBJ2-1 TRBD2 - TRBV18 TGTGCCAGCTCCCGAGACGGAGGGGGACTAGCGGGAGCGAATGAGCAGTTCTTC CASSRDGGGLAGANEQFF
TRBJ1-5 - - TRBV5-4 TGTGCCAGCAGCTTGGGGGGCCGCGGAGGCAATCAGCCCCAGCATTTT CASSLGGRGGNQPQHF
TRBJ1-2 TRBD1 few TRBV5-1 TGCGCCAGCAGCTTGGGGACAGGGAAGTATGGCTACACCTTC CASSLGTGKYGYTF
TRBJ1-4 - - TRBV7-2 TGTGCCAGCAGCCCTCCCCAACTACGGGAAAAACTGTTTTTT CASSPPQLREKLFF
TRBJ2-7 TRBD1 few TRBV5-8 TGTGCCAGCAGCTCAGGCCCTGGACAGGGTATATACGAGCAGTACTTC CASSSGPGQGIYEQYF
TRBJ2-7 TRBD2 once TRBV7-2 TGTGCCAGCAGCTTATACAGCGGGACCAACTACGAGCAGTACTTC CASSLYSGTNYEQYF
TRBJ2-3 TRBD2 once TRBV5-4 TGTGCCAGCAGCCTTAGCGGGCCGGGGGCAGATACGCAGTATTTT CASSLSGPGADTQYF
TRBJ2-2 - - TRBV6-4 TGTGCCAGCAGTGACCACGGGGACATGAACACCGGGGAGCTGTTTTTT CASSDHGDMNTGELFF
TRBJ1-2 - - TRBV4-1 TGCGCCAGCAGCCAAGATAAAGGGGGAAACTATGGCTACACCTTC CASSQDKGGNYGYTF
TRBJ1-4 - - TRBV5-1 TGCGCCAGCAGCCCACAGGGACAAACTAATGAAAAACTGTTTTTT CASSPQGQTNEKLFF
TRBJ1-6 - - TRBV6-1 TGTGCCAGCAGTGAAGAGCGGGGATTAAATTCACCCCTCCACTTT CASSEERGLNSPLHF
TRBJ1-2 TRBD1 - TRBV5-1 TGCGCCAGCAGCATTGGGACAGGGAATGGCTACACCTTC CASSIGTGNGYTF
TRBJ1-4 - - TRBV11-2 TGTGCCAGCAGCTCCCGCAGGTCAACTAATGAAAAACTGTTTTTT CASSSRRSTNEKLFF
TRBJ2-2 TRBD2 - TRBV28 TGTGCCAGCAGCCGCAGGGGCGGGAGGACCGGGGAGCTGTTTTTT CASSRRGGRTGELFF
TRBJ2-5 TRBD2 - TRBV5-1 TGCGCCAGCAGCTTTTCGGGGGGAGAGACCCAGTACTTC CASSFSGGETQYF
TRBJ1-1 TRBD1 - TRBV19 TGTGCCAGTAAGACGGGACAGGTGAACACTGAAGCTTTCTTT CASKTGQVNTEAFF
TRBJ2-2 TRBD1 once TRBV2 TGTGCCAGCAGGGACAGGGGTGTTAACACCGGGGAGCTGTTTTTT CASRDRGVNTGELFF
TRBJ2-3 TRBD1 - TRBV7-9 TGTGCCAGCAGCCCCGGGACAGGGGGTCTTGGCACAGATACGCAGTATTTT CASSPGTGGLGTDTQYF
TRBJ1-1 - few TRBV27 TGTGCCAGCAGTTTAACCCTGAATCGACTTCAAGCTTTCTTT CASSLTLNRLQAFF
TRBJ1-2 TRBD1 - TRBV5-8 TGTGCCAGCAGCTTGGTAGGACAGGCGCCTAACTATGGCTACACCTTC CASSLVGQAPNYGYTF
TRBJ1-3 TRBD1 - TRBV10-3 TGTGCCATCAGTGAGCCTACAGGGGGCGGAAACACCATATATTTT CAISEPTGGGNTIYF
TRBJ2-1 TRBD2 - TRBV4-1 TGCGCCAGCAGCACTGGGACTAGCGGGGCCACGCAGTTCTTC CASSTGTSGATQFF
TRBJ1-5 TRBD1 - TRBV5-5 TGTGCCAGCAGCCCGGGACAGGGGGCTCAGCCCCAGCATTTT CASSPGQGAQPQHF
TRBJ2-1 TRBD1 - TRBV5-1 TGCGCCAGCAGCTCGCGACAGGGGGACTACAATGAGCAGTTCTTC CASSSRQGDYNEQFF
TRBJ1-1 TRBD1 - TRBV7-9 TGTGCCAGCAGCTTAGAATTGGGACAGGGGAACACTGAAGCTTTCTTT CASSLELGQGNTEAFF
TRBJ1-2 TRBD1 - TRBV6-6 TGTGCCAGCAGAATTATTCCGGGACAGGACTATGGCTACACCTTC CASRIIPGQDYGYTF
TRBJ2-7 TRBD1 - TRBV27 TGTGCCAGCAGTTTTAACGACAGGGTTCACGAGCAGTACTTC CASSFNDRVHEQYF
TRBJ2-5 - few TRBV7-2 TGTGCCAGCAGCCGGGTCCAAGGAGAGACCCAGTACTTC CASSRVQGETQYF
TRBJ1-2 - - TRBV7-2 TGTGCCAGCAGCTTAGCGACGGGGGGCGTGTATGGCTACACCTTC CASSLATGGVYGYTF
TRBJ2-7 - - TRBV6-1 TGTGCCAGCATAACAGGGTTCTCCTACGAGCAGTACTTC CASITGFSYEQYF
TRBJ1-5 - - TRBV7-2 TGTGCCAGCAGCTTAGCGGGGGGTGGACAGCCCCAGCATTTT CASSLAGGGQPQHF
TRBJ2-7 TRBD2 - TRBV15 TGTGCCACCAGCAGGGCGGGGGGACTGGGCTCCTACGAGCAGTACTTC CATSRAGGLGSYEQYF
TRBJ2-7 - - TRBV7-2 TGTGCCAGCAGCTTAGACGTGGGAGGTGCGTACTTC CASSLDVGGAYF
TRBJ2-7 - - TRBV7-9 TGTGCCAGCAGCCTCGCGGCAGGTTGGGAGCTTTACGAGCAGTACTTC CASSLAAGWELYEQYF
TRBJ1-6 - - TRBV25-1 TGTGCCAGCGGGGGGGCGGACTCCTATAATTCACCCCTCCACTTT CASGGADSYNSPLHF
TRBJ1-1 - - TRBV15 TGTGCCACCAGCAGAGACGGGAACACTGAAGCTTTCTTT CATSRDGNTEAFF
TRBJ2-2 - - TRBV7-9 TGTGCCAGCAGCTTAGCGCTAAGCACCGGGGAGCTGTTTTTT CASSLALSTGELFF
TRBJ1-3 - - TRBV28 TGTGCCAGCAGGGAACGAATGGGGGCGCCTGGAAACACCATATATTTT CASRERMGAPGNTIYF
TRBJ1-1 - - TRBV7-6 TGTGCCAGCAGCTTAGGGACGGGAAACACTGAAGCTTTCTTT CASSLGTGNTEAFF
TRBJ2-5 - - TRBV7-2 TGTGCCAGCAGCCCAGACAACTTC CASSPDNF
TRBJ1-4 TRBD1 once TRBV9 TGTGCCAGCAGCGCCGGGACAGTTAATGAAAAACTGTTTTTT CASSAGTVNEKLFF
TRBJ2-1 - - TRBV5-1 TGCGCCAGCAGCTTGTCGGTTTACAATGAGCAGTTCTTC CASSLSVYNEQFF
TRBJ2-1 - few TRBV4-1 TGCGCCAGCAGCCATCCAACAGGAGACCCCTACAATGAGCAGTTCTTC CASSHPTGDPYNEQFF
TRBJ1-6 TRBD1 - TRBV5-1 TGCGCCAGCAGCCCCAGACAGGGTGGGGGTTCACCCCTCCACTTT CASSPRQGGGSPLHF
TRBJ2-7 TRBD1 - TRBV27 TGTGCCAGCAGTCCCAGGGACAGGGTATTCGAGCAGTACTTC CASSPRDRVFEQYF
TRBJ1-4 TRBD1 - TRBV11-2 TGTGCCAGCAGGCTGACAGGGGCTTCTGAAAAACTGTTTTTT CASRLTGASEKLFF
TRBJ1-5 TRBD1 - TRBV30 TGTGCCTGGAGTGTAGGGGACAGGGTAGGGGATCAGCCCCAGCATTTT CAWSVGDRVGDQPQHF
TRBJ1-1 TRBD1 - TRBV6-5 TGTGCCAGCAGCTTACTCACAGGGGGCTGGACTGAAGCTTTCTTT CASSLLTGGWTEAFF
TRBJ1-6 - - TRBV5-8 TGTGCCAGCAGCTTGGGAGGGTTTGATTCACCCCTCCACTTT CASSLGGFDSPLHF
TRBJ2-5 - - TRBV15 TGTGCCACCAGCAGGTCCGGGTATCAAGAGACCCAGTACTTC CATSRSGYQETQYF
TRBJ1-2 - - TRBV5-4 TGTGCCAGCAGCCCGGGACACAATGGGGAGTATGGCTACACCTTC CASSPGHNGEYGYTF
TRBJ2-1 TRBD2 - TRBV2 TGTGCCAGCAGTGCGCAGACTAGCGGGGGCCTCTACAATGAGCAGTTCTTC CASSAQTSGGLYNEQFF
TRBJ2-7 TRBD1 once TRBV7-9 TGTTCCAGCAGCCTCCGGGACAGGGGTTCCTACGAGCAGTACTTC CSSSLRDRGSYEQYF